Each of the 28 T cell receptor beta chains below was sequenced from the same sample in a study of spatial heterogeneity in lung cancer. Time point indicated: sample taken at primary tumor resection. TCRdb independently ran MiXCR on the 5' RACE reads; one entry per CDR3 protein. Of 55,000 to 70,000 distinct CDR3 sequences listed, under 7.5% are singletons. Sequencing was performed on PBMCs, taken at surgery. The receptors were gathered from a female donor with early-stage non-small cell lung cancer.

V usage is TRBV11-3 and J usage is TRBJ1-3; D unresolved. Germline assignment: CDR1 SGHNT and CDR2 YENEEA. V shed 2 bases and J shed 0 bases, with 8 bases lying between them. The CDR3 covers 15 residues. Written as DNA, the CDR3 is TGTGCCAGCAGCTTACAATCAGGCTCTGGAAACACCATATATTTT. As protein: CASSLQSGSGNTIYF.

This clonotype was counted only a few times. The CDR3 sequence is CASSLARDRAVNQPQHF. Here the CDR3 DNA reads TGTGCCAGCAGCTTGGCCCGGGACAGGGCCGTCAATCAGCCCCAGCATTTT. The chain employs TRBV5-6 and TRBJ1-5; TRBD1 matches 9 bases. The CDR3 runs 17 residues. Losses at the gene ends were 0 bases for V and 3 bases for J; bases not matched to a gene: 7. Looked up from germline, CDR1 is SGHDT and CDR2 is YYEEEE.

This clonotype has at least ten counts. The CDR3 nucleotides read TGTGCCAGCAGTTACTCTGGGGGAAATCAGCCCCAGCATTTT. Its translation: CASSYSGGNQPQHF. The chain recombines TRBV6-5 with TRBJ1-5, with D tentatively TRBD1 (5 bases). Germline CDR1 MNHEY, CDR2 SVGAGI. The CDR3 runs to 14 residues. Trimming stripped 0 bases from V and 4 bases from J, with 7 bases between.

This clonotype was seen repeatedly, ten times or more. The CDR3 reads CSGGRDMNTEAFF. The CDR3 DNA is TGCAGTGGGGGCAGGGACATGAACACTGAAGCTTTCTTT. This rearrangement joins TRBV20-1 to TRBJ1-1; the D gene is possibly TRBD1 (6 bases). The V gene's germline CDR1 is DFQATT and CDR2 SNEGSKA (reference sequence). V was trimmed by 7 bases and J by 0 bases, leaving 12 bases between them. The CDR3 runs 13 residues.

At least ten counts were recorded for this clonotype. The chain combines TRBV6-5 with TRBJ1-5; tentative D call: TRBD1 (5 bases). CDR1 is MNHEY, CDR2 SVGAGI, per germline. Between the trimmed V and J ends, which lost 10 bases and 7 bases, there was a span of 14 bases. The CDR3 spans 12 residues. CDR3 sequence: CATKGYGQPQHF. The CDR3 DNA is TGTGCCACCAAGGGGTATGGACAGCCCCAGCATTTT.

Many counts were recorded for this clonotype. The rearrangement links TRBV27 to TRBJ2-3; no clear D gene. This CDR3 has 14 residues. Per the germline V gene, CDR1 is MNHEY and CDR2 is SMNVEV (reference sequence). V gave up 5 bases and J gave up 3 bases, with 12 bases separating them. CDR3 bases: TGTGCCAGCAGTCTAACTACCCCTACAGATACGCAGTATTTT. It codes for CASSLTTPTDTQYF.

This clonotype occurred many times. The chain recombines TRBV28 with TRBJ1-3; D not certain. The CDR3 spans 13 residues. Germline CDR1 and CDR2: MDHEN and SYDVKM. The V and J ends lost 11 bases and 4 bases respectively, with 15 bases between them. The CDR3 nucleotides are TGTGCCGGAACTCAGGCTTCGGGAAACACCATATATTTT. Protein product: CAGTQASGNTIYF.

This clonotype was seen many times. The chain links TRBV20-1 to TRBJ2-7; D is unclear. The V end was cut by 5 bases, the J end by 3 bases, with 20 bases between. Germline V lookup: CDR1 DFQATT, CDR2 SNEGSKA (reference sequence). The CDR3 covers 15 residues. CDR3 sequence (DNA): TGCAGTGCTCCCGAACTGGGTTCGGTGGACTACGAGCAGTACTTC. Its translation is CSAPELGSVDYEQYF.

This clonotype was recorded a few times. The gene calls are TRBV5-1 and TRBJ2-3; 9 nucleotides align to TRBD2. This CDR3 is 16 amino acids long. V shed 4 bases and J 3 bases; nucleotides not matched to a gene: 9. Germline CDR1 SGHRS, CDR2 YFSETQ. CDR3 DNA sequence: TGCGCCAGCAGCCGTATAGCGGGAGATATGACAGATACGCAGTATTTT. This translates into CASSRIAGDMTDTQYF.

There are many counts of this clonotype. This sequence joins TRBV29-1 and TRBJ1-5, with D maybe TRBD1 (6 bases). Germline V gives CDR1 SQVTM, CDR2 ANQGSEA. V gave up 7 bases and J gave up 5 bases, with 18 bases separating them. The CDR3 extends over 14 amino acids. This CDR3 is CSATSSGVDQPQHF. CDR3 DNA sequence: TGCAGCGCTACAAGTTCAGGGGTAGATCAGCCCCAGCATTTT.

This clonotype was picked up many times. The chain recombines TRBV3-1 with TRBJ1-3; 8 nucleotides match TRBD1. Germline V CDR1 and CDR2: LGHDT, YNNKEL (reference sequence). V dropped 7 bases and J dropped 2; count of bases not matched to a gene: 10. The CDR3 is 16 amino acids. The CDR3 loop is CASTRNRGATGNTIYF. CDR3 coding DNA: TGTGCCAGCACTCGCAACAGGGGGGCTACTGGAAACACCATATATTTT.

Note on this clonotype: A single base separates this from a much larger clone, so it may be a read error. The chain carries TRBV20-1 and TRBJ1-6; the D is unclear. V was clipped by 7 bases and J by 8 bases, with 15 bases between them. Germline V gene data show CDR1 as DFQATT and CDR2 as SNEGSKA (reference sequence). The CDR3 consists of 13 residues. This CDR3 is CSGKEQIDSPLHF. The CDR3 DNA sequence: TGCAGTGGAAAAGAACAGATTGATTCACCCCTCCACTTT.

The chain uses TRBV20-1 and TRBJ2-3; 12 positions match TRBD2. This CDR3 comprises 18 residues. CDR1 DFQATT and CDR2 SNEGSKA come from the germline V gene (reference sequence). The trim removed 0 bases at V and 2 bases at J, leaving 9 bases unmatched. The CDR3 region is CSARDHGLAGPNTDTQYF. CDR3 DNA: TGCAGTGCTAGAGATCACGGACTAGCGGGGCCGAACACAGATACGCAGTATTTT.

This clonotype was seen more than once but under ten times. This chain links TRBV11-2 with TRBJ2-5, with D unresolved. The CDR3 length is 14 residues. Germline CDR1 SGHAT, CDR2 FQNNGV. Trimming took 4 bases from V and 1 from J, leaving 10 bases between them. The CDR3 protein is CASSYRQPQETQYF. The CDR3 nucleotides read TGTGCCAGCAGCTACCGGCAACCCCAAGAGACCCAGTACTTC.

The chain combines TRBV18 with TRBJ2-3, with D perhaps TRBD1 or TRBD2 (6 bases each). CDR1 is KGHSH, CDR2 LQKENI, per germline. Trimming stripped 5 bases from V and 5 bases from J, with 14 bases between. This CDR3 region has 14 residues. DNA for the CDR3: TGTGCCAGCTCATTTAGACAGGAGGGAGATACGCAGTATTTT. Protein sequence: CASSFRQEGDTQYF.

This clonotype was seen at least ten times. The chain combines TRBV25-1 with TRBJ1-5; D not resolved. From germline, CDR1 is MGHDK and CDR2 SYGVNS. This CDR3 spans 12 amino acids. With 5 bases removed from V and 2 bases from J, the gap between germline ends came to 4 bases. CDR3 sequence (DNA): TGTGCCAGCAGTCAAGGCAATCAGCCCCAGCATTTT. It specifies CASSQGNQPQHF.

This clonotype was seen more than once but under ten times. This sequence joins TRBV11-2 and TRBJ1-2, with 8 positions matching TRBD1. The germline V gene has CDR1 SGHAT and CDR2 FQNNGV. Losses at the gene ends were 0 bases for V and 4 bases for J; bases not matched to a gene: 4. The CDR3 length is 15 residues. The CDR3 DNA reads TGTGCCAGCAGCTTAGAGGGGGACAGGTTCTATGGCTACACCTTC. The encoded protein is CASSLEGDRFYGYTF.

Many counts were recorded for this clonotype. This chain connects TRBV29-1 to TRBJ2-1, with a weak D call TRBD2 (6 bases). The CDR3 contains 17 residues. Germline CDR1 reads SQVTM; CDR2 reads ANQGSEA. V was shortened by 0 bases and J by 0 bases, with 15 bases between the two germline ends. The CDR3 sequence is CSVEEGISGSSYNEQFF. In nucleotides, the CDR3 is TGCAGCGTTGAAGAAGGGATTAGCGGCAGCTCCTACAATGAGCAGTTCTTC.

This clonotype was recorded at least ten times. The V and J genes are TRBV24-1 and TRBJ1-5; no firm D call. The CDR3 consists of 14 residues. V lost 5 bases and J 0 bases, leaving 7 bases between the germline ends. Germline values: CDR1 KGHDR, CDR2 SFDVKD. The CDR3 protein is CATSVVGSNQPQHF. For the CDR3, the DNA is TGTGCCACCAGTGTCGTGGGTAGCAATCAGCCCCAGCATTTT.

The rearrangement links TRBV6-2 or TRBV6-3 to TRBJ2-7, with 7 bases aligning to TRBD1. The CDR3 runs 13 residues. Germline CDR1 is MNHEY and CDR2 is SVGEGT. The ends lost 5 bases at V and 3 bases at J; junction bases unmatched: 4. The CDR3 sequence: CASSPTGIYEQYV. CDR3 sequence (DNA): TGTGCCAGCAGTCCGACAGGGATCTACGAGCAGTACGTC.

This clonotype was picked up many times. The CDR3 region is CASRQGDYNEKLFF. CDR3 in DNA: TGTGCCAGCAGACAGGGTGATTATAATGAAAAACTGTTTTTT. This rearrangement joins TRBV2 to TRBJ1-4, with a weak D call TRBD1 (6 bases). This CDR3 is built from 14 residues. Germline-derived CDR1 and CDR2 are SNHLY and FYNNEI. V was cut by 6 bases and J by 4 bases, with 12 bases left in between.

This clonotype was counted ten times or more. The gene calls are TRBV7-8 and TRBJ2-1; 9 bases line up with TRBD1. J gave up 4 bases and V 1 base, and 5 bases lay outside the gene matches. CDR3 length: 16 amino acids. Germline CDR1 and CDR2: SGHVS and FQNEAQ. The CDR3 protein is CASSLVGTGQYNEQFF. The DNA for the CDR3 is TGTGCCAGCAGCTTAGTCGGGACAGGGCAATACAATGAGCAGTTCTTC.

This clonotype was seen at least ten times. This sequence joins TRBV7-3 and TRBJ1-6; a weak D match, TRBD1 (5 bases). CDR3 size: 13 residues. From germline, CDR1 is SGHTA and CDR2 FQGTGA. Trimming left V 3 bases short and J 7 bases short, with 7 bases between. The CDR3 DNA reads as TGTGCCAGCAGCTTGGGGGGGAATTCACCCCTCCACTTT. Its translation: CASSLGGNSPLHF.

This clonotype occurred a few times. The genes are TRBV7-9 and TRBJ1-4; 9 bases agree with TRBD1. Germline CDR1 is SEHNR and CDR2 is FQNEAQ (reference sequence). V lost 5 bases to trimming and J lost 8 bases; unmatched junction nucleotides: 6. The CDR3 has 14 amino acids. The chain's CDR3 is CASSPGQGSEKLFF. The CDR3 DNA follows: TGTGCCAGCAGCCCGGGACAGGGAAGCGAAAAACTGTTTTTT.

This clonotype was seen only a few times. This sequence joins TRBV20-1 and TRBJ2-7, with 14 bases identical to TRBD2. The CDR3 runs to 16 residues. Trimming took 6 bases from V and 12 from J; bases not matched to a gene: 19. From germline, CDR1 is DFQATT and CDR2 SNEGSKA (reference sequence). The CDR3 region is CSAQKGLAGVAVCPYF. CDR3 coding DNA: TGCAGTGCCCAGAAGGGACTAGCGGGAGTTGCTGTTTGTCCGTACTTC.

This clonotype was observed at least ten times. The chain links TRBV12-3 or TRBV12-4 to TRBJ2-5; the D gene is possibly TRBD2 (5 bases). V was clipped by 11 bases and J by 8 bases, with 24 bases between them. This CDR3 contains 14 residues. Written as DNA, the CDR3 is TGTGCCGGAGCCGAGGGCGGATCTGAAGGAACCCAGTACTTC. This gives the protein CAGAEGGSEGTQYF.

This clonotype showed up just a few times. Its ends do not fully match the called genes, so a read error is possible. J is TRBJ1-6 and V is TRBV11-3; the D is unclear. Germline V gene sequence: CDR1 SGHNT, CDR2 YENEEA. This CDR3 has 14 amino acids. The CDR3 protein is CASSSPLRNSPLHF. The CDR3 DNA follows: TGTGCCAGCAGCTCTCCTCTCAGAAATTCACCCCTTCACTTT.

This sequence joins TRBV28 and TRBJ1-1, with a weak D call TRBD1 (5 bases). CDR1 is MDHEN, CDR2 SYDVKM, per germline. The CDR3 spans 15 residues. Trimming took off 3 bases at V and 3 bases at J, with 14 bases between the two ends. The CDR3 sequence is CASSLGGGMHTEAFF. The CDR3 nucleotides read TGTGCCAGCAGTTTGGGCGGGGGTATGCACACTGAAGCTTTCTTT.